This T cell receptor beta chain was documented in a study of blood T cell repertoires in COVID-19. Study-level information: The United States, Italy and Spain were the sources of the acute and convalescent COVID-19 samples. PBMCs, B-cell-depleted T cells, or T cells were the source of the cDNA or gDNA that made up the material.

How the authors handled the data: For nucleated cells, counts were estimated from reference gene primer amplification. Assay: immunoSEQ multiplex PCR; the TCRdb copy retains only in-frame clones and omits some. V and J calls and clone size are those listed in that table; D and trimming were worked out from the DNA. The sample holds 150,000 or so clones, roughly 86% seen once. The specimen was peripheral blood. The TCR sequence derives from a human donor with acute or convalescent COVID-19. The donor label of this sample is uncertain.

CDR3 nucleotide sequence: TGTGCCTGGAACCCAGGGTATAGCGCTTTCTTT. It codes for CAWNPGYSAFF. This chain links TRBV30 with TRBJ1-1; D is possibly TRBD1 (5 bases). CDR1 is GTSNPN, CDR2 SVGIG, per germline (reference sequence). Trimming pared 4 bases from V and 11 bases from J, leaving 14 bases between. The CDR3 is made up of 11 amino acids.